This T cell receptor (beta chain) was captured by sequencing in a study of cytomegalovirus exposure and HLA in healthy donors. PCR involved 60 Vbeta and 13 Jbeta primers. Clones were sequenced by immunoSEQ multiplex PCR, and TCRdb holds only the in-frame ones, with some missing. Here the sample spans about 190,000 clones, roughly 84% being singletons. Trimming removed 0 bases at V and 5 bases at J, with 7 bases between. The CDR3 contains 14 residues. Germline V gene lookup returns CDR1 MNHEY and CDR2 SVGAGI. Whole-study results and caveats: Later analysis showed TCR association rates varying by HLA locus, highest for DRB1 and lowest for HLA-C. TCR beta chains numbering more than 150 were designated cytomegalovirus-associated. A later analysis linked a missense variant in DCLRE1C to the trimming of TCR beta V and J genes.

This clone occurred once. As yet, its antigen is unknown. This chain links TRBV6-5 with TRBJ1-4; D call uncertain. The TCR comes from a woman between 45 and 60 years old in good health and CMV-seropositive. The specimen was PBMCs. Here the CDR3 reads CASSYSSRNEKLFF. CDR3 DNA: TGTGCCAGCAGTTACTCGAGCAGGAATGAAAAACTGTTTTTT.